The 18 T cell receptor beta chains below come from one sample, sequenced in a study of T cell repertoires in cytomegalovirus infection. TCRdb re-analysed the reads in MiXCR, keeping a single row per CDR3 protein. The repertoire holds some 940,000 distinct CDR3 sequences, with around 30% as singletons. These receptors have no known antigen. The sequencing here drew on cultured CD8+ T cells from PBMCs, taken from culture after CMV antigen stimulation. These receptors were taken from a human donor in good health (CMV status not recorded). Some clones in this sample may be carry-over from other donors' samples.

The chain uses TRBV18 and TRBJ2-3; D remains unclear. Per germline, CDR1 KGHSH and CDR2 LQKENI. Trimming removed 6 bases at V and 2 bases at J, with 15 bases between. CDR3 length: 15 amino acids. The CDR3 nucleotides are TGTGCCAGCTCGTTCGGCGCCAGGATCACAGATACGCAGTATTTT. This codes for CASSFGARITDTQYF.

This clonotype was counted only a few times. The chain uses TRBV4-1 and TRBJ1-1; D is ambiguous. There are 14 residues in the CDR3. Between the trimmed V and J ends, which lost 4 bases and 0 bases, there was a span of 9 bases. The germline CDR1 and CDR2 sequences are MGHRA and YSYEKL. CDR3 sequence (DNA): TGCGCCAGCAGCCCCACCACACTGAACACTGAAGCTTTCTTT. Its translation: CASSPTTLNTEAFF.

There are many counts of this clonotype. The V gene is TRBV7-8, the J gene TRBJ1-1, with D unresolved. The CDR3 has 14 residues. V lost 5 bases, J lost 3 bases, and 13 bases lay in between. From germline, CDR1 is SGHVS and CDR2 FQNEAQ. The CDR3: CASSLTQTYTEAFF. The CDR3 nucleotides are TGTGCCAGCAGCCTTACCCAAACTTACACTGAAGCTTTCTTT. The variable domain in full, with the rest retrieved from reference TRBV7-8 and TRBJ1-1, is GAGVSQSPRYKVAKRGQDVALRCDPISGHVSLFWYQQALGQGPEFLTYFQNEAQLDKSGLPSDRFFAERPEGSVSTLKIQRTQQEDSAVYLCASSLTQTYTEAFFGQGTRLTVV.

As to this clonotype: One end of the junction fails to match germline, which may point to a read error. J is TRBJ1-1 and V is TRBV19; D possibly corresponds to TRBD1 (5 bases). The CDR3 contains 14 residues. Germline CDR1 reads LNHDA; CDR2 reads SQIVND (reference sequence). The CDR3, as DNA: TGTACCAGTAGTACCTGGGGGGGATTGACTGAAGCTTTCTTT. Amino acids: CTSSTWGGLTEAFF. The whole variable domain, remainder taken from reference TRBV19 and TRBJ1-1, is DGGITQSPKYLFRKEGQNVTLSCEQNLNHDAMYWYRQDPGQGLRLIYYSQIVNDFQKGDIAEGYSVSREKKESFPLTVTSAQKNPTAFYLCTSSTWGGLTEAFFGQGTRLTVV.

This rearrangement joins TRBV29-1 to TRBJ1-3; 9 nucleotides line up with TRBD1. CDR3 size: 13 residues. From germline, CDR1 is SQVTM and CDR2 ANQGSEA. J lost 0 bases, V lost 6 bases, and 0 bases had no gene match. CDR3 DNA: TGCAGCGTGACAGGGGGCTCTGGAAACACCATATATTTT. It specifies CSVTGGSGNTIYF.

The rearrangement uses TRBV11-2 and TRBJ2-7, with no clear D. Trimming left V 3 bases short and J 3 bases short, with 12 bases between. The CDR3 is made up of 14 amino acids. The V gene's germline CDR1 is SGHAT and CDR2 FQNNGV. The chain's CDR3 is CASSLSRRVYEQYF. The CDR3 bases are TGTGCCAGCAGCTTGAGCAGAAGAGTCTACGAGCAGTACTTC.

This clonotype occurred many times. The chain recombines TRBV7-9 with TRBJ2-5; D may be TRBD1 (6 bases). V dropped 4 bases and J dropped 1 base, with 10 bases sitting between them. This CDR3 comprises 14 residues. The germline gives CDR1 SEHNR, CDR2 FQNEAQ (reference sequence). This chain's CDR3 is CASSSRTVQETQYF. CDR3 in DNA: TGTGCCAGCAGCTCCCGGACAGTCCAAGAGACCCAGTACTTC.

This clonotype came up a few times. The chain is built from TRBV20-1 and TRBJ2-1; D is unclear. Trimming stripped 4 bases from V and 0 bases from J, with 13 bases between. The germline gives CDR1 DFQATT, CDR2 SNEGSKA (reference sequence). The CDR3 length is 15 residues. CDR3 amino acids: CSAKGHSSSYNEQFF. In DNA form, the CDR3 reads TGCAGTGCTAAGGGTCACAGTTCCTCCTACAATGAGCAGTTCTTC.

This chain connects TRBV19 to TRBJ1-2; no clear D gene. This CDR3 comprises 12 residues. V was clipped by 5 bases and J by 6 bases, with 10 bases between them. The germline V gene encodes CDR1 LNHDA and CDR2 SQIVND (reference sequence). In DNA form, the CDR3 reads TGTGCCAGTAGTCGGACCCCGGATGGCTACACCTTC. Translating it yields CASSRTPDGYTF.

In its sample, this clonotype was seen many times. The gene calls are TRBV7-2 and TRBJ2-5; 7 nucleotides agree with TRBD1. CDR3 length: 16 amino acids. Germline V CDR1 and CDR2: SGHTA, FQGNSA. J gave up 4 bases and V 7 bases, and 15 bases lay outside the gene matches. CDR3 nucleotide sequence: TGTGCCAGCAACACCGACCTACAGGGGCTCGCAGAGACCCAGTACTTC. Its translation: CASNTDLQGLAETQYF. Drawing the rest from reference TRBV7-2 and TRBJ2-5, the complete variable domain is GAGVSQSPSNKVTEKGKDVELRCDPISGHTALYWYRQSLGQGLEFLIYFQGNSAPDKSGLPSDRFSAERTGGSVSTLTIQRTQQEDSAVYLCASNTDLQGLAETQYFGPGTRLLVL.

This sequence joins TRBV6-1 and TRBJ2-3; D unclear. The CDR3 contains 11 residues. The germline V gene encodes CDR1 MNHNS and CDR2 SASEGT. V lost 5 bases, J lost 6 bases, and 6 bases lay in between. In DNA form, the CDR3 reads TGTGCCAGCAGTCGAGACGATACGCAGTATTTT. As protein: CASSRDDTQYF.

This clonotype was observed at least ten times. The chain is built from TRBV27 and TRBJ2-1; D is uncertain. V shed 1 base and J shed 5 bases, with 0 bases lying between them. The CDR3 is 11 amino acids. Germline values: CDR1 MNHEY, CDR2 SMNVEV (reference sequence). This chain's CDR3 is CASSLYNEQFF. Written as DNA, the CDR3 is TGTGCCAGCAGTTTATACAATGAGCAGTTCTTC.

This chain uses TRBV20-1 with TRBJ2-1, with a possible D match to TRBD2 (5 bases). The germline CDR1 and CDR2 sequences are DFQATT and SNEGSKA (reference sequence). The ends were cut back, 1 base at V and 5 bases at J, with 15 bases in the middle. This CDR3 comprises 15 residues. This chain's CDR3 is CSARGATTYHNEQFF. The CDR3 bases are TGCAGTGCTAGAGGGGCGACTACCTATCACAATGAGCAGTTCTTC.

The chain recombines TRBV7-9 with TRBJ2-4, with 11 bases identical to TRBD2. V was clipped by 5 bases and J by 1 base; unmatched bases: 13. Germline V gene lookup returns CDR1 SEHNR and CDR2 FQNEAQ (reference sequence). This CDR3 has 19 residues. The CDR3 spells CASSHPTSGGPGAKNIQYF. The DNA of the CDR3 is TGTGCCAGCAGCCACCCAACTAGCGGGGGCCCCGGGGCCAAAAACATTCAGTACTTC.

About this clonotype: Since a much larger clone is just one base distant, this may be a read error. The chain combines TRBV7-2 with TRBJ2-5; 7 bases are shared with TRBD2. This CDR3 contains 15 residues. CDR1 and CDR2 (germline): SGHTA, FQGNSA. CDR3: CASSPRGGVMETQCF. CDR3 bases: TGTGCCAGCAGCCCCCGGGGAGGGGTGATGGAGACCCAGTGCTTC.

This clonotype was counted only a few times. For the CDR3, the DNA is TGTGCCAGCAGTTTACTCGCGTTCGCTGGGGCCAACGTCCTGACTTTC. As protein: CASSLLAFAGANVLTF. The rearrangement links TRBV12-3 or TRBV12-4 to TRBJ2-6; the D is unclear. CDR3 length equals 16 residues. V was clipped by 2 bases and J by 2 bases, with 10 bases between them.

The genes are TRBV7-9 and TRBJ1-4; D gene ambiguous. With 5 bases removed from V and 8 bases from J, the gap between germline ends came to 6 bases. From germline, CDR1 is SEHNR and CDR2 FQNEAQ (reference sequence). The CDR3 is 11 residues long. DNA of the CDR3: TGTGCCAGCAGCACAAAGGAAAAACTGTTTTTT. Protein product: CASSTKEKLFF.

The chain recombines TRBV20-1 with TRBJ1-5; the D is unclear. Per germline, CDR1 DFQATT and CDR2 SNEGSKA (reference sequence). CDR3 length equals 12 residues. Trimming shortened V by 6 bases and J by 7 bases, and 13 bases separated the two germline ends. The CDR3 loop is CSARSGAQPQHF. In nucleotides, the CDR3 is TGCAGTGCACGGTCGGGTGCGCAGCCCCAGCATTTT.